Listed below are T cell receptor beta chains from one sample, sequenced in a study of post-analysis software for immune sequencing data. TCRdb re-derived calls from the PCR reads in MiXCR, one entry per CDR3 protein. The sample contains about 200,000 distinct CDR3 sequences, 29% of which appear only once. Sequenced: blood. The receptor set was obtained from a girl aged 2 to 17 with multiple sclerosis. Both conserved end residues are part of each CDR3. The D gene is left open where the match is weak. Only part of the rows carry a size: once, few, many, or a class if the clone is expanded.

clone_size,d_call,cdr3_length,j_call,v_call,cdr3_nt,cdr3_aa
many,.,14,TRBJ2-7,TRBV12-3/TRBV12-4,TGTGCCAGCTCCCTTACGGAGGGGGCCTACGAGCAGTACTTC,CASSLTEGAYEQYF
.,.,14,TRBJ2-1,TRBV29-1,TGCAGCGTTTTCGACAGGTTAGCAGTCGGTGAGCAGTTCTTC,CSVFDRLAVGEQFF
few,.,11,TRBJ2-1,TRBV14,TGTGCCAGCAGCCAGGGGGTTGAGCAGTTCTTC,CASSQGVEQFF
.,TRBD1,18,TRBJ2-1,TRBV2,TGTGCCAGCAGTGAAGAGGGAACTACAGGGGTTCTACAAGAGACCCCGTTCTTC,CASSEEGTTGVLQETPFF
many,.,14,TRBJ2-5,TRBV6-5,TGTGCCAGCAGTTACTCAGAGGGAGGAGAGACCCAGTACTTC,CASSYSEGGETQYF
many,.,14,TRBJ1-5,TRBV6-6,TGTGCCAGCAGTTGGGACGGCCGAGATCAGCCCCAGCATTTT,CASSWDGRDQPQHF
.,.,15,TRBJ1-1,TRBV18,TGTGCCAGCTCACCACCGTCCCCGGGGCGAACGGAAGCTTTCTTT,CASSPPSPGRTEAFF
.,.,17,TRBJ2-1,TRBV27,TGTGCCAGCAGTGTAAACCCTACAGTGTTCTCCTACAATGAGCAGTTCTTC,CASSVNPTVFSYNEQFF
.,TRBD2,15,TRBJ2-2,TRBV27,TGTGCCAGCACTCAGCGGGGGAGGAACACCGGGGAGCTGTTTTTT,CASTQRGRNTGELFF
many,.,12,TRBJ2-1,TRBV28,TGTGCCAGCAGTTCGGGGGTTTATGAGCAGTTCTTC,CASSSGVYEQFF
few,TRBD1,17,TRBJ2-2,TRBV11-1,TGTGCCAGCAGCCGCAGCCCACAGACAGGGGGCGGCGGGGAGCTGTTTTTT,CASSRSPQTGGGGELFF
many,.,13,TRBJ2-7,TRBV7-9,TGTGCCAGCAGCTCCGGACCTAACTACGAGCAGTACTTC,CASSSGPNYEQYF
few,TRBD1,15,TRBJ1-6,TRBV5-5,TGTGCCAGTCGGGACAGCTCCTTCTATAATTCACCCCTCCACTTT,CASRDSSFYNSPLHF
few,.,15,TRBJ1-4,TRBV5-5,TGTGCCAGCAGCCCCATTTTGAGGGCACGGGAAAAACTGTTTTTT,CASSPILRAREKLFF
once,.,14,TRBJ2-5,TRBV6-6,TGTGCCAGCAGTTACTCGAGGCAGGCCAGCTCCCAGTACTTC,CASSYSRQASSQYF
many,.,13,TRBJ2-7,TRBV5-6,TGTGCCAGCAGCGCGGACGGGACCGACGAGCAGTACTTC,CASSADGTDEQYF
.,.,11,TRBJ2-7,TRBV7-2,TGTGCCAGCAGCCCAGCATGGGAGCAGTACTTC,CASSPAWEQYF
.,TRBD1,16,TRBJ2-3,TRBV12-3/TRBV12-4,TGTGCCAGCAGTTACAGGGACAGGGGAATAGCAGATGCGCAGTATTTT,CASSYRDRGIADAQYF
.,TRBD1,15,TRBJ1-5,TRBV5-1,TGCGCCAGCAGCTTGGCGGGACAGCTCAATCAGCCCCAGCATTTT,CASSLAGQLNQPQHF
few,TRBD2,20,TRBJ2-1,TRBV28,TGTGCCAGCAGCCAGCCGGGACTAGCGGCCTCCACAAGCTCCTACAATGAGCAGTTCTTC,CASSQPGLAASTSSYNEQFF